This TCR beta chain was sequenced for a study of Ad26.COV2.S vaccination and SARS-CoV-2 variants. Study-wide results and limits: Vaccinees displayed broader spike-specific TCR repertoires than placebo recipients. It was found that vaccine and placebo recipients had similar non-spike TCR breadth. TCR breadth and depth analyses may have underestimated total T cell responses. Marked by substantial breadth, spike-specific CD8+ and CD4+ T cell responses were reportedly seen after vaccination.

Germline-derived CDR1 and CDR2 are GTSNPN and SVGIG (reference sequence). CDR3 length: 13 residues. Between the trimmed V and J ends, which lost 3 bases and 1 base, there was a span of 9 bases. Clones were sequenced by immunoSEQ multiplex PCR, and TCRdb holds only the in-frame ones, with some missing. In the table there are 100,000 or so clones, around 82% of which are singletons. Of note for this clone: The antigen is not known.

The J gene is TRBJ1-1, the V gene TRBV30, with D unresolved. This TCR derives from a human donor who had recovered from COVID-19. The sample was peripheral blood, taken after recovery from COVID-19. This CDR3 is CAWRAGPNTEAFF. CDR3 coding DNA: TGTGCCTGGAGGGCAGGCCCGAACACTGAAGCTTTCTTT.